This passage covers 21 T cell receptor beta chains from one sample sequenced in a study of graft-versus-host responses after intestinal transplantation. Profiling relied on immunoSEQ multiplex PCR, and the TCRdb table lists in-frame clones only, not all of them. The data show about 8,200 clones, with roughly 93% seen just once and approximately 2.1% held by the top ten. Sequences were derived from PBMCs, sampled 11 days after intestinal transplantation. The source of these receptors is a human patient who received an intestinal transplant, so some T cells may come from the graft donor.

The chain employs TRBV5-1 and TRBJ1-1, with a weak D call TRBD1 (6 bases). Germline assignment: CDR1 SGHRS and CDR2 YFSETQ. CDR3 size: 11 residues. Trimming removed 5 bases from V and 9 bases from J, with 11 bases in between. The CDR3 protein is CASRIQGQAFF. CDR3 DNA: TGCGCCAGCAGGATACAGGGTCAAGCTTTCTTT.

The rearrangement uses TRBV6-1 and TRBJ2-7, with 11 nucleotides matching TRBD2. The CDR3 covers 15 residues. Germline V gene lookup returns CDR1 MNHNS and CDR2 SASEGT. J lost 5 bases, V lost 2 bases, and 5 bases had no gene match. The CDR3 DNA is TGTGCCAGCAGTGAAACTAGCGGGGGCGGGAACGAGCAGTACTTC. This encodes CASSETSGGGNEQYF.

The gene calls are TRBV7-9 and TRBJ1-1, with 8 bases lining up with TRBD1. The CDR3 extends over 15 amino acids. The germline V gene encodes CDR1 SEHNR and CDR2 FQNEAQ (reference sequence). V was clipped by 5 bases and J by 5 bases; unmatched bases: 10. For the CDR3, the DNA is TGTGCCAGCAGCCAGCGACAGGGGCAAGATACTGAAGCTTTCTTT. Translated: CASSQRQGQDTEAFF.

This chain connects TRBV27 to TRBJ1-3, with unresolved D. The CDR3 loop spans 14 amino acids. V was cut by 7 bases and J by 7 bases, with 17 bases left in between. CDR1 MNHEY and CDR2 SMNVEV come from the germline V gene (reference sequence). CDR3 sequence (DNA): TGTGCCAGCATTCCCCTCGGGGATCCGAACACCATATATTTT. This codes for CASIPLGDPNTIYF.

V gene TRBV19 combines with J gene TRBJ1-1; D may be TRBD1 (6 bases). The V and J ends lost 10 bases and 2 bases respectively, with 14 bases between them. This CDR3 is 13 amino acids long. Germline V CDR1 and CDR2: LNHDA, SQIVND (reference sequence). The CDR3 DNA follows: TGTGCCACCCAGACAGGACTTAACACTGAAGCTTTCTTT. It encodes CATQTGLNTEAFF.

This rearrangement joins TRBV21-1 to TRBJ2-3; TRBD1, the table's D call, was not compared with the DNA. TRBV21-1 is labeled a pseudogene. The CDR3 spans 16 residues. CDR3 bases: TGTGCCAGCAGCAAATCGACAGGGAGTAGCACAGATACGCAGTATTTT. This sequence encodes CASSKSTGSSTDTQYF.

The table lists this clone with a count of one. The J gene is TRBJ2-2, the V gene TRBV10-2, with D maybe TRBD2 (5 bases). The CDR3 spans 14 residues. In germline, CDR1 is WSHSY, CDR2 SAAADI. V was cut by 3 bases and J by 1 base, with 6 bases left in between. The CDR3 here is CASSEGGNTGELFF. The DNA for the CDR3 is TGCGCCAGCAGTGAAGGAGGGAACACCGGGGAGCTGTTTTTT.

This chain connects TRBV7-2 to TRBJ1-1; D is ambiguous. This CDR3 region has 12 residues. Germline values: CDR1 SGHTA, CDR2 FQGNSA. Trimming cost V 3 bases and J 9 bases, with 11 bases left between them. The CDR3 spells CASSFNGPQAFF. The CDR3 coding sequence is TGTGCCAGCAGCTTCAATGGGCCTCAAGCTTTCTTT.

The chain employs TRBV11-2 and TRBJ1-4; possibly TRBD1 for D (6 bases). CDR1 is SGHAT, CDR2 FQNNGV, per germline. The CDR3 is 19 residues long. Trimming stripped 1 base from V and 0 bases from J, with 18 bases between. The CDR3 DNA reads TGTGCCAGCAGCTTAGTTGCTGGGGGCCGCTTGGCAACTAATGAAAAACTGTTTTTT. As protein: CASSLVAGGRLATNEKLFF.

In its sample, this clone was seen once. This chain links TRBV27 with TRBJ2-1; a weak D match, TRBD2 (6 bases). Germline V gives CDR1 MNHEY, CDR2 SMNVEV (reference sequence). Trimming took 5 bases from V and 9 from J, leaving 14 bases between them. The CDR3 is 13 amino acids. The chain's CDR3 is CASSPSLAGEQFF. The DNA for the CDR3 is TGTGCCAGCAGTCCCTCACTAGCTGGTGAGCAGTTCTTC.

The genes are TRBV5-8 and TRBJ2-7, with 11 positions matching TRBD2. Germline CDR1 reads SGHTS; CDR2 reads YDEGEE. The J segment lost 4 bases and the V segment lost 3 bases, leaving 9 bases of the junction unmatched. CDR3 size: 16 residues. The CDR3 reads CASSSLAGGMRYEQYF. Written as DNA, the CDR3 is TGTGCCAGCAGCTCTTTAGCGGGAGGGATGAGATACGAGCAGTACTTC.

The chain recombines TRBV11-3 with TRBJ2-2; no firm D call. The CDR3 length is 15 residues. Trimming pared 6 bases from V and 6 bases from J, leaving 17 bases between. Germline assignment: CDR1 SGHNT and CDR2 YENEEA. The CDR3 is CASRCLDFLAGELFF. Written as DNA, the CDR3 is TGTGCCAGCAGATGCTTAGATTTCTTGGCCGGGGAGCTGTTTTTT.

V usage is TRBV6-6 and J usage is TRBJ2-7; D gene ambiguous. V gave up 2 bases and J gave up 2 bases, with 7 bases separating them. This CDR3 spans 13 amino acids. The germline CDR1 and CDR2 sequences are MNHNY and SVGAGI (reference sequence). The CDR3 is CASSYGAPYEQYV. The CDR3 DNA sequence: TGTGCCAGCAGTTACGGAGCGCCCTACGAGCAGTACGTC.

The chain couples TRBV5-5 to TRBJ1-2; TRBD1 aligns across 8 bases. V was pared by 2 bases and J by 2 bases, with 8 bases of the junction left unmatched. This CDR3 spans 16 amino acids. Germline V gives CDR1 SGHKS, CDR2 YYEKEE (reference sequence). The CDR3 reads CASSLNAPGGNYGYTF. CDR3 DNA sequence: TGTGCCAGCAGCTTAAATGCCCCAGGGGGCAACTATGGCTACACCTTC.

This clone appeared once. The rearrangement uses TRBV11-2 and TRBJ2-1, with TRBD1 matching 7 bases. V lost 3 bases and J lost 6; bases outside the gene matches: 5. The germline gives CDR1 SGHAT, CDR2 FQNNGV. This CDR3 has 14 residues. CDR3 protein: CASSFRNRGNEQFF. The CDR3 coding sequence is TGTGCCAGCAGCTTTAGAAACAGGGGCAATGAGCAGTTCTTC.

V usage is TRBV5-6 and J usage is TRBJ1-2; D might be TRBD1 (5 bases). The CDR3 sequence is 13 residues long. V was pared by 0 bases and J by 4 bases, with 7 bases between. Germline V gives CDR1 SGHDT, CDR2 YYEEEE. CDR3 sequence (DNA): TGTGCCAGCAGCTTGGTAGGGGCCTATGGCTACACCTTC. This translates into CASSLVGAYGYTF. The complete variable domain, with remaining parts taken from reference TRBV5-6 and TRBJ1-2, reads DAGVTQSPTHLIKTRGQQVTLRCSPKSGHDTVSWYQQALGQGPQFIFQYYEEEERQRGNFPDRFSGHQFPNYSSELNVNALLLGDSALYLCASSLVGAYGYTFGSGTRLTVV.

CDR3 sequence (DNA): TGTGCCAGCAGTTACGCAGGGGGACAAGAGGACACAGATACGCAGTATTTT. Its protein product is CASSYAGGQEDTDTQYF. The chain recombines TRBV28 with TRBJ2-3; 7 bases fit TRBD1. Germline lookup yields CDR1 MDHEN and CDR2 SYDVKM. The V gene end was trimmed by 4 bases and the J gene end by 2 bases; junction bases not matched to a gene: 12. The CDR3 consists of 17 residues.

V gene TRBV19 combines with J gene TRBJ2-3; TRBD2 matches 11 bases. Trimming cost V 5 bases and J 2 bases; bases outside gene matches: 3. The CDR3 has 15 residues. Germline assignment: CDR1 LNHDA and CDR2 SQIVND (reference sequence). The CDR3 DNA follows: TGTGCCAGTAGTTCGACTAGCGGGGTCACAGATACGCAGTATTTT. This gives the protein CASSSTSGVTDTQYF.

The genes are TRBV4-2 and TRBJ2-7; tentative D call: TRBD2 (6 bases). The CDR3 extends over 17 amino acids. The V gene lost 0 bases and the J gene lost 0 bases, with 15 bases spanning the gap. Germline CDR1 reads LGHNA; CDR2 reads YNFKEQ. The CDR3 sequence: CASSQDYSGFFSYEQYF. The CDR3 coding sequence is TGTGCCAGCAGCCAAGACTACAGCGGGTTTTTCTCCTACGAGCAGTACTTC.

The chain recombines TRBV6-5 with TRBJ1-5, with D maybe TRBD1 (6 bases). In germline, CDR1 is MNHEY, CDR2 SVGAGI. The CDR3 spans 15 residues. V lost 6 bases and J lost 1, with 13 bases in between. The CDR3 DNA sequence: TGTGCCAGCAGCCCCGGGGGGCCGAGCAATCAGCCCCAGCATTTT. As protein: CASSPGGPSNQPQHF.

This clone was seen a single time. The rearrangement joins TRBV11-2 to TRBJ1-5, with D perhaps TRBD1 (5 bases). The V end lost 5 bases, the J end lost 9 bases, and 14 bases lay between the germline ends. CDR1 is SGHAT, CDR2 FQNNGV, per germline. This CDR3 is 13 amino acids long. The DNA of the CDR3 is TGTGCCAGCAGCGAGGGGTCCGGGGGGCCCCAGCATTTT. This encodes CASSEGSGGPQHF.